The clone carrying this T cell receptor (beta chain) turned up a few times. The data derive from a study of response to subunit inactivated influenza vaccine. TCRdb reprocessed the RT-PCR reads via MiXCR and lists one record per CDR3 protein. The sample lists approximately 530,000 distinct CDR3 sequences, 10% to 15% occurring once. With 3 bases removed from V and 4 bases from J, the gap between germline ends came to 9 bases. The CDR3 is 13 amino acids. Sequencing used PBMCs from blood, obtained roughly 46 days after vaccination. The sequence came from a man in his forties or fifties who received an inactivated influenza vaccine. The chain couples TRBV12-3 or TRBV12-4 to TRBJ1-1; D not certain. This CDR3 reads CASSFGFGTEAFF. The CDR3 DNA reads TGTGCCAGCAGTTTCGGGTTTGGCACTGAAGCTTTCTTT.